The 5 T cell receptor beta chains below were found in one sample sequenced in a study of CD8 T cells in ankylosing spondylitis. TCRdb re-called the 5' RACE reads with MiXCR, one entry per CDR3 protein. Of 300,000 to 350,000 distinct CDR3 sequences in the sample, 20% to 25% were seen once. The specimen was blood, either unsorted or a sorted T cell fraction (not recorded which). Receptors were obtained from a female donor with ankylosing spondylitis or in good health (not recorded which).

This clonotype appeared a few times. The chain links TRBV5-1 to TRBJ2-1, with 7 nucleotides matching TRBD2. The junction had 8 bases not matched to a gene; V was cut back by 1 base and J by 7 bases. Germline-derived CDR1 and CDR2 are SGHRS and YFSETQ. This CDR3 spans 15 amino acids. The CDR3 sequence is CASSLSLADGNEQFF. The CDR3 bases are TGCGCCAGCAGCTTGAGTCTAGCGGATGGGAATGAGCAGTTCTTC.

This clonotype was recorded a few times. This chain joins TRBV20-1 and TRBJ2-1; D uncertain. The CDR3 contains 14 residues. Germline V CDR1 and CDR2: DFQATT, SNEGSKA (reference sequence). V gave up 5 bases and J gave up 3 bases, with 14 bases separating them. The DNA of the CDR3 is TGCAGTGCTTACCGGGCCAGACTCTACAATGAGCAGTTCTTC. It specifies CSAYRARLYNEQFF.

The chain is built from TRBV14 and TRBJ2-2, with no clear D. The CDR3 totals 15 residues. V lost 2 bases and J 2 bases, leaving 9 bases between the germline ends. Germline V lookup: CDR1 SGHDN, CDR2 FVKESK. CDR3 amino acids: CASSQWLGNTGELFF. The CDR3 nucleotides read TGTGCCAGCAGCCAATGGTTAGGAAACACCGGGGAGCTGTTTTTT.

The rearrangement joins TRBV5-1 to TRBJ2-7, with 9 nucleotides matching TRBD1. This CDR3 has 14 amino acids. Germline V gene data show CDR1 as SGHRS and CDR2 as YFSETQ. V was pared by 5 bases and J by 4 bases, with 7 bases of the junction left unmatched. This chain's CDR3 is CASSGTGSIYEQYF. Written as DNA, the CDR3 is TGCGCCAGCAGTGGGACAGGGAGTATTTACGAGCAGTACTTC.

The rearrangement links TRBV6-5 to TRBJ1-2; 7 bases agree with TRBD1. Germline lookup yields CDR1 MNHEY and CDR2 SVGAGI. The CDR3 has 17 amino acids. The V and J ends lost 4 bases and 4 bases, in that order; junction bases with no gene match: 15. CDR3 amino acids: CASSSVSSNRGGYGYTF. CDR3 bases: TGTGCCAGCAGTTCAGTCTCCTCAAACAGGGGCGGCTATGGCTACACCTTC.